The source of this TCR beta chain is a study of beta chain features in type 1 diabetes (dated by TCRdb to the late 2010s). With regard to the full study: Mean age, gender distribution, total cell number and subset yield were not different between patients and healthy donors. Regulatory and stem cell-like memory subsets were isolated from only 8 patients and roughly 8 healthy donors, whereas naive and central memory subsets came from all 28 donors. In the study, recently diagnosed type 1 diabetes patients and matched healthy donors were compared on the TCRB repertoires of their sorted circulating CD4+ T cell subsets. A total of just under 110,000,000 sorted cells were examined across all samples, and RNA yield correlated strongly with the number of cells per subset. General findings and caveats noted by the study authors: Patients with type 1 diabetes made fewer insertions and deleted more nucleotides at VDJ recombination sites, implying thymic rearrangement abnormalities. Because small numbers of individuals were included in the HLA sub-analyses, any influence of HLA type on TCRB rearrangement was left unresolved. Sequencing cDNA rather than genomic DNA could over-represent highly expressing activated cells, although activation and CD3 levels did not differ between groups. Naive, central memory and regulatory TCRB repertoires appeared more similar among patients than among healthy donors. Shorter templates might be favored by PCR, yet because patient and control samples were amplified and corrected together, any such skew would affect both groups equally. Type 1 diabetes patients showed a moderate but significant shortening of TCRB CDR3 length in all four CD4+ subsets.

Each donor gave one peripheral blood draw, approximately 120 mL on average, collected into heparinised tubes. Using a panel that included CD45RO, CCR7, CD25, CD127, CD95 and CD27, naive, central memory, regulatory and stem cell-like memory CD4+ T cells were sorted on a BD FACSAria II. A purity above 95% was achieved for all sorted populations. PBMCs were isolated immediately by Lymphoprep density gradient centrifugation and stained directly without culture. Samples were stained and sorted in pairs, with one healthy donor and one patient per experiment, so that batch effects were minimized. All of the isolated RNA was reverse transcribed with the High Capacity cDNA Reverse Transcription Kit, so expressed TCRB transcripts were sequenced. Deep immunoSEQ sequencing was applied to naive, central memory and regulatory T cell samples, giving an average of roughly 3.5 million total reads per sample. After sorted cells were lysed in RLT buffer, RNA was extracted with DNase-treated RNeasy Micro or Mini kits, with the choice depending on cell number. Each cell subset was processed on its own to prevent cross-contamination, while patient and healthy donor samples were processed together. Using the immunoSEQ multiplex PCR, TCRB sequences were amplified from cDNA into 87-bp fragments spanning the CDR3 region. Amplicons were sequenced on the Illumina HiSeq platform. Concerning the study's data processing: Synthetic template baselines were used to correct PCR bias computationally, reads within Hamming distance 2 were collapsed, and singletons that could not be merged were discarded. By aligning reads against IMGT, V, D and J genes, CDR3 length, and insertions or deletions at six rearrangement sites were assigned. Within each subset, clonotype counts were normalized to the number of sorted cells before true diversity and Gini coefficients were calculated with the tcR R package. Repertoire sharing was quantified using the overlap coefficient calculated on TCRB nucleotide sequences. TCRdb carries this immuneACCESS record with in-frame sequences only. Its versions omit some clonotypes, under half of them owing to an unresolved V gene in the studies checked, with the rest unexplained. The DNA was the basis for D and trimming; V, J and clone size are from that table. This sample has about 180,000 clones in its table, and about 13% of those were observed once. Of the sample, 0.55% to 0.8% falls within the top ten clones.

This clone showed up just a few times. What this receptor recognizes is not known. No quality values exist for individual bases; no much larger clone is one base distant. The sample consisted of central memory CD4+ T cells from blood. The sequence was obtained from a woman aged 18-35 years in good health.

The nucleotides read TGTGCCTGGATCCCGGGACAGGGGGCGCCCGGGGCCAACGTCCTGACTTTC. It codes for CAWIPGQGAPGANVLTF. This chain joins TRBV30 to TRBJ2-6, and 12 bases in between align with TRBD1. Trimming leaves V shorter by 4 bases and J shorter by 4 bases, with the junction holding 8 bases beyond the gene matches. Its CDR3 holds 17 amino acids, cysteine through phenylalanine. Only the CDR3 part of the read is kept: 51 bases, read in frame from the first base. The germline V gene (reference sequence) provides CDR1 GTSNPN and CDR2 SVGIG. The CDR3 plus the reference TRBV30 and TRBJ2-6 genes for the other parts give the full variable domain: SQTIHQWPATLVQPVGSPLSLECTVEGTSNPNLYWYRQAAGRGLQLLFYSVGIGQISSEVPQNLSASRPQDRQFILSSKKLLLSDSGFYLCAWIPGQGAPGANVLTFGAGSRLTVL.